This T cell receptor (beta chain) came from a study of blood T cell repertoires in COVID-19. Profiled with immunoSEQ multiplex PCR; TCRdb holds only in-frame clones, not every one. Of a few hundred thousand clones listed, 75% to 90% are singletons. Sequencing used PBMCs or T cells enriched from blood (not recorded which). This receptor was obtained from a man aged 35-49 years who had recovered from COVID-19.

As DNA, the CDR3 is TGTGCACTAAATACGGACGAGCAGTACTTC. Its protein product is CALNTDEQYF. V and J are TRBV25-1 and TRBJ2-7; unclear D gene. Germline CDR1 is MGHDK and CDR2 is SYGVNS. This CDR3 is 10 amino acids long.